This T cell receptor (beta chain) emerged from a study of shared clonotypes between healthy human individuals. The repertoire was sequenced with immunoSEQ multiplex PCR; TCRdb's copy has only in-frame clones and lacks some. The sample has 450,000 to 500,000 clones, approximately 81% seen once. The donor population consisted of healthy HIV-negative adults with no recent acute infections or vaccinations. The sequence was collected from a woman in her forties in good health. Some clones in this sample may be carry-over from other donors' samples. Sequenced sample: PBMCs.

Written as DNA, the CDR3 is TGTGCCAGTAGGAGTGATCCCAGGGTAGGCGGCTACACCTTC. This codes for CASRSDPRVGGYTF. The chain employs TRBV19 and TRBJ1-2, with D possibly TRBD1 on 5 matching bases. Between the trimmed V and J ends, which lost 6 bases and 8 bases, there was a span of 19 bases. The CDR3 has 14 amino acids. The germline gives CDR1 LNHDA, CDR2 SQIVND (reference sequence).